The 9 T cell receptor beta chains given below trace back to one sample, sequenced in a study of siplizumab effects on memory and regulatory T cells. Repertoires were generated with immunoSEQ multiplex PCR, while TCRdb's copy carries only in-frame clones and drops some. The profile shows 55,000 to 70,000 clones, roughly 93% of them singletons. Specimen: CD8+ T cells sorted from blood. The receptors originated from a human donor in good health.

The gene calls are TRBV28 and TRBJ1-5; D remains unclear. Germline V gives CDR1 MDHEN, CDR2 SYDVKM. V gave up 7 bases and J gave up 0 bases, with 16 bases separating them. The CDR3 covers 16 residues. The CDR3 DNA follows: TGTGCCAGCACGTCCCTCCTTGCGTTTAGCAATCAGCCCCAGCATTTT. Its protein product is CASTSLLAFSNQPQHF. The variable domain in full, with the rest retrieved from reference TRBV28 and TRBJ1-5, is DVKVTQSSRYLVKRTGEKVFLECVQDMDHENMFWYRQDPGLGLRLIYFSYDVKMKEKGDIPEGYSVSREKKERFSLILESASTNQTSMYLCASTSLLAFSNQPQHFGDGTRLSIL.

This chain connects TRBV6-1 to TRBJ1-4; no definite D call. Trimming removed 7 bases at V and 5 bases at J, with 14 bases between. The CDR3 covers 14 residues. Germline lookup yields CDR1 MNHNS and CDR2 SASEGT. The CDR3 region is CASTFGVRNEKLFF. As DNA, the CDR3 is TGTGCCAGCACTTTTGGGGTGAGAAATGAAAAACTGTTTTTT.

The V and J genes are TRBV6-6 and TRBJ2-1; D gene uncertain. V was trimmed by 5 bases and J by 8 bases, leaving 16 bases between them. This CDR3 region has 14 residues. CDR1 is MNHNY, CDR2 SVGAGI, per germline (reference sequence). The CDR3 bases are TGTGCCAGCAGTCGCGACGGCGAAGGCGATGAGCAGTTCTTC. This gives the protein CASSRDGEGDEQFF.

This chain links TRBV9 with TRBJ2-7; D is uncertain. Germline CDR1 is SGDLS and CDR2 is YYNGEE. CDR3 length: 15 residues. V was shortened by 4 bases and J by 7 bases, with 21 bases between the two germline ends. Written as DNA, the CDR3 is TGTGCCAGCAGCCCCCCCCAAGGAGACGTTAAAGAGCAGTACTTC. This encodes CASSPPQGDVKEQYF.

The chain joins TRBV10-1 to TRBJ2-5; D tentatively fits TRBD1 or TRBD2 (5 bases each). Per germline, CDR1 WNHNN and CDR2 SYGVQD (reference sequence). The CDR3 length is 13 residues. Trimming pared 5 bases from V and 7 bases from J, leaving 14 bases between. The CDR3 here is CASSTDSGGTQYF. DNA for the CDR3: TGCGCCAGCAGTACAGACAGCGGCGGGACCCAGTACTTC.

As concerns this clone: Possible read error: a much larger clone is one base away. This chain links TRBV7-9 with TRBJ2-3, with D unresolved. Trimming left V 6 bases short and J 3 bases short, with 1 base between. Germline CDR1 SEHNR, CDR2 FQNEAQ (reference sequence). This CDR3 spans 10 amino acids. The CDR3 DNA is TGTGCCAGCAGAACAGATACGCAGTATTTT. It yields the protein CASRTDTQYF.

The CDR3 is CASSPSREVRLDTQYF. CDR3 in DNA: TGTGCCAGCTCACCATCCCGGGAGGTTAGGTTGGATACGCAGTATTTT. V gene TRBV18 combines with J gene TRBJ2-3; TRBD2 agrees at 7 bases. Per the germline V gene, CDR1 is KGHSH and CDR2 is LQKENI. V dropped 2 bases and J dropped 6; count of bases not matched to a gene: 11. CDR3 length equals 16 residues. Together with reference TRBV18 and TRBJ2-3, the CDR3 gives the full variable domain: NAGVMQNPRHLVRRRGQEARLRCSPMKGHSHVYWYRQLPEEGLKFMVYLQKENIIDESGMPKERFSAEFPKEGPSILRIQQVVRGDSAAYFCASSPSREVRLDTQYFGPGTRLTVL.

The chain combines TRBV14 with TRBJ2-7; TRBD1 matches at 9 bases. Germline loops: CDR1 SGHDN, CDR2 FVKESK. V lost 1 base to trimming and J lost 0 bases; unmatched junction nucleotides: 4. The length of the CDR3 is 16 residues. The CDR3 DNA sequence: TGTGCCAGCAGCCAAGGGACAGGGGTAAGCTCCTACGAGCAGTACTTC. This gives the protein CASSQGTGVSSYEQYF. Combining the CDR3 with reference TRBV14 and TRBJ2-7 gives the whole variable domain EAGVTQFPSHSVIEKGQTVTLRCDPISGHDNLYWYRRVMGKEIKFLLHFVKESKQDESGMPNNRFLAERTGGTYSTLKVQPAELEDSGVYFCASSQGTGVSSYEQYFGPGTRLTVT.

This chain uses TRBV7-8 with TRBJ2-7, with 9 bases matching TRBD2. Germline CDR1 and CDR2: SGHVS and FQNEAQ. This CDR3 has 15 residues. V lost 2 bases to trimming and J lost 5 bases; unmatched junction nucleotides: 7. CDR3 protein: CASSLNGGRANEQYF. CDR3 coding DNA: TGTGCCAGCAGCTTAAACGGCGGGAGGGCCAACGAGCAGTACTTC.